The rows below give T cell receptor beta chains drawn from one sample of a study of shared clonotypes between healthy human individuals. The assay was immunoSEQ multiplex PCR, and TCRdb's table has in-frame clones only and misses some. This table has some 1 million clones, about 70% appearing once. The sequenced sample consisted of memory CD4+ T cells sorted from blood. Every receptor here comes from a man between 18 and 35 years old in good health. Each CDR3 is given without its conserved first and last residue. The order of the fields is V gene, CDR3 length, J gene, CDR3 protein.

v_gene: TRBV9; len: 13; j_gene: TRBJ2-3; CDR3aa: ASSPRTGTTDTQY
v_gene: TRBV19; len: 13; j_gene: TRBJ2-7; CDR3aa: ASSIAGVTSYEQY
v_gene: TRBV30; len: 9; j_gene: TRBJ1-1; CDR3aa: AWIREAEAF
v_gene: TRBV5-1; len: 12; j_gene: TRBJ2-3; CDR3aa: ATRLAGSTDTQY
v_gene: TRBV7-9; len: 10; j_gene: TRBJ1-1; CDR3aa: ASSRTPYEAF
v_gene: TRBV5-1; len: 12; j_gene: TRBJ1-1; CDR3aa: ASNPEQKNTEAF
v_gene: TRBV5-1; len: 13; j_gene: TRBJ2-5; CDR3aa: ASSFGTSEGETQY
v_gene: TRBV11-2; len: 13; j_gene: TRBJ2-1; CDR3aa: ASSPLGLGKNEQF
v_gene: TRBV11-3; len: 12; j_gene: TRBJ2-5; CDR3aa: ASSPGRGAKTQY
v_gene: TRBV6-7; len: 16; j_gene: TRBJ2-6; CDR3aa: ASSRCRRIYKGANVLT
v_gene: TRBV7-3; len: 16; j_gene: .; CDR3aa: ASSLTPGGASSSYEQY
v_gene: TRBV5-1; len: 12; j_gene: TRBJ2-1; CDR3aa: ASSLGTGGNEQF
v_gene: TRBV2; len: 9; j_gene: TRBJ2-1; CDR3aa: ASSVINEQF
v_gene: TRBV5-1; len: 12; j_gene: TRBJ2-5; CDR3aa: ASSPAGGQETQY
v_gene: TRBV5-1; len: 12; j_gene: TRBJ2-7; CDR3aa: ASSLTGPYMEQY
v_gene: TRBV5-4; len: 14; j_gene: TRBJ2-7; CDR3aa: ASSDGKRGSPYEQY
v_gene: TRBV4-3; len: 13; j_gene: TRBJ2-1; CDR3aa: ASSLMTSGDNEQF
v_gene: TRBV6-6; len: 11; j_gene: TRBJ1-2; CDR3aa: ASRFGQGNGYT
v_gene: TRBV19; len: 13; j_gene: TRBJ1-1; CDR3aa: ASSIRQGGNTEAF
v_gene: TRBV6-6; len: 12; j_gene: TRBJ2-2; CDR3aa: ASSHQQGVGELF
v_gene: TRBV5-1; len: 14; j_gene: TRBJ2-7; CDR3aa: ASSKQSGFSSYEQY
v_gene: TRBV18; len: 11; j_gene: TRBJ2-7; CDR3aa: ASSPAPVYEQY
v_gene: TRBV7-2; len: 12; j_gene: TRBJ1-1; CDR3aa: ASSRGGLNTEAF
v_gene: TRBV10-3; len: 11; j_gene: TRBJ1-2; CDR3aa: AISDGTNYGYT
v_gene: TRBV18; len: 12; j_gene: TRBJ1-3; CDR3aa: ASSLDRAGNTIY
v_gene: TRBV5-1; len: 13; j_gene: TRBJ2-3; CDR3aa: ASRDAARGTDTQY
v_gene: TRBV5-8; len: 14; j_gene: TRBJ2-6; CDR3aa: ASSLGLLAGANVLT
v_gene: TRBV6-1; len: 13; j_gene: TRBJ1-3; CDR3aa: ASSEIHSSGNTIY